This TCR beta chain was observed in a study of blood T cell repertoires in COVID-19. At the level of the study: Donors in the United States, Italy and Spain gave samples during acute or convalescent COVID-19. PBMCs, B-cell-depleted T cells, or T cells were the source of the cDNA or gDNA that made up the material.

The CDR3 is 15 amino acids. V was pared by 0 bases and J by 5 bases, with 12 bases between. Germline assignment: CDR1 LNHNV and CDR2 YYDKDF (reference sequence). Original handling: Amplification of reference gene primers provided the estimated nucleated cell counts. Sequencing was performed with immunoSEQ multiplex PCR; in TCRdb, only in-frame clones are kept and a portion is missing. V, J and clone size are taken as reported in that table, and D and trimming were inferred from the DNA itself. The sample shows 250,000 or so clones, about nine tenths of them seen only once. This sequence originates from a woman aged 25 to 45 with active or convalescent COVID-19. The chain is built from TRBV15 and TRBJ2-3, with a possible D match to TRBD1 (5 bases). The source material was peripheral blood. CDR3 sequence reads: CATSRDEGAGDTQYF. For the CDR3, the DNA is TGTGCCACCAGCAGAGATGAAGGGGCAGGAGATACGCAGTATTTT.